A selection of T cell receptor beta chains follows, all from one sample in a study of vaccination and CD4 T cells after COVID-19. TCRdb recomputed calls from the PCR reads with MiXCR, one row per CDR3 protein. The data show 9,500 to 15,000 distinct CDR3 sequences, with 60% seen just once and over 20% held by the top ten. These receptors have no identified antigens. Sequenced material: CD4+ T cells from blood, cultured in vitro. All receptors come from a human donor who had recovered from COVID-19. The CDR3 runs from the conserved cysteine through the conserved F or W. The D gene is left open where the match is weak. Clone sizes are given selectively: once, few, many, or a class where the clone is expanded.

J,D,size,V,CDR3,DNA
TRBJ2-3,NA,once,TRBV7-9,CASSLLNGGDTQYF,TGTGCCAGCAGCTTACTGAATGGGGGAGATACGCAGTATTTT
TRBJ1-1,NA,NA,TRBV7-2,CASSFMANTEAFF,TGTGCCAGCAGCTTTATGGCGAACACTGAAGCTTTCTTT
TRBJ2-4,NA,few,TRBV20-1,CSALPLRVLAKNIQYF,TGCAGTGCTCTCCCCCTCCGCGTGCTAGCCAAAAACATTCAGTACTTC
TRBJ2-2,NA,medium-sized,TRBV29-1,CSVENPSNTGELFF,TGCAGCGTCGAAAATCCCTCGAACACCGGGGAGCTGTTTTTT
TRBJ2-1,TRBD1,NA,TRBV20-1,CSARAPDRGRLQFF,TGCAGTGCTAGAGCCCCGGACAGGGGGCGCTTGCAGTTCTTC
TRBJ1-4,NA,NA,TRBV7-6,CASSWGLGSEKLFF,TGTGCCAGCAGCTGGGGTCTTGGAAGTGAAAAACTGTTTTTT
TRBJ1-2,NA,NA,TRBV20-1,CSARGGPAYGYTF,TGCAGTGCTAGAGGAGGACCGGCCTATGGCTACACCTTC
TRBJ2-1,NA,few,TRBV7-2,CASSLASSYNEQFF,TGTGCCAGCAGCTTAGCGAGCTCCTACAATGAGCAGTTCTTC
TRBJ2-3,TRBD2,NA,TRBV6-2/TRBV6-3,CASSYSAGTSRDTQYF,TGTGCCAGCAGTTACTCCGCCGGGACTAGCAGAGATACGCAGTATTTT
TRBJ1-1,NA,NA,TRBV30,CAWSADTNTEAFF,TGTGCCTGGAGTGCGGACACGAACACTGAAGCTTTCTTT
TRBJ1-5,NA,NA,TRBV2,CASRGVSNQPQHF,TGTGCCAGCCGGGGGGTTAGCAATCAGCCCCAGCATTTT
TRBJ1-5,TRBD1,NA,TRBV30,CAWSPGGCQPQHF,TGTGCCTGGAGTCCAGGGGGCTGTCAGCCCCAGCATTTT
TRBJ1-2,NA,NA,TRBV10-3,CAISKRSDYGYTF,TGTGCCATCAGTAAGAGGTCGGACTATGGCTACACCTTC
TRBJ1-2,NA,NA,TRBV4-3,CASSPKDYSVMGEYGYTF,TGCGCCAGCAGCCCGAAAGATTATTCGGTCATGGGGGAGTATGGCTACACCTTC
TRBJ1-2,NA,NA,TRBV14,CASSQQKGLVNYGYTF,TGTGCCAGCAGCCAACAGAAGGGGCTCGTAAACTATGGCTACACCTTC
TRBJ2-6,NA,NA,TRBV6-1,CASRDPGVRGANVLTF,TGTGCCAGCAGAGACCCAGGGGTCCGTGGGGCCAACGTCCTGACTTTC
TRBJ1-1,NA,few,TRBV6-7,CASTRRVPWGNTEAFF,TGTGCCAGCACCCGCCGGGTCCCTTGGGGGAACACTGAAGCTTTCTTT
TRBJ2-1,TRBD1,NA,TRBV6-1,CASSPAGGVYNEQFF,TGTGCCAGCAGCCCGGCAGGGGGAGTGTACAATGAGCAGTTCTTC
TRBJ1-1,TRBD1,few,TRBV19,CASSWGATGGTEAFF,TGTGCCAGTAGCTGGGGGGCCACAGGGGGCACTGAAGCTTTCTTT
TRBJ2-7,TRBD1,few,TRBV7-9,CASSPTGDDEQYF,TGTGCCAGCAGCCCGACAGGGGACGACGAGCAGTACTTC
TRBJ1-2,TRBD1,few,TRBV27,CASSGQGYGYTF,TGTGCCAGCAGTGGACAGGGTTATGGCTACACCTTC
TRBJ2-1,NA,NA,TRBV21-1,CASSSQGLAGPSYNEQFF,TGTGCCAGCAGCTCCCAGGGGCTAGCGGGCCCCTCCTACAATGAGCAGTTCTTC
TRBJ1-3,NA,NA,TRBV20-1,CSARDPSSGNTIYF,TGCAGTGCTAGAGATCCTAGCTCTGGAAACACCATATATTTT
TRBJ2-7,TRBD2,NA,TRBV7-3,CASSSQAGPYEQYF,TGTGCCAGCAGCTCCCAAGCGGGACCCTACGAGCAGTACTTC
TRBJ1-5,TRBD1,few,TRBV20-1,CSAYNSDRQGGQPQHF,TGCAGTGCTTACAACTCGGACCGCCAGGGGGGTCAGCCCCAGCATTTT
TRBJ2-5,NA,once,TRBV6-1,CASSEKETQYF,TGTGCCAGCAGTGAAAAAGAGACCCAGTACTTC
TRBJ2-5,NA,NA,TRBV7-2,CASSLAGKETQYF,TGTGCCAGCAGCTTAGCGGGCAAAGAGACCCAGTACTTC
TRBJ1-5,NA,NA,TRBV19,CASNDWGRPGNQPQHF,TGTGCCAGTAACGATTGGGGGAGACCGGGCAATCAGCCCCAGCATTTT
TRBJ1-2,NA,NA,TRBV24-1,CATSEATEGYTF,TGTGCCACCAGTGAAGCGACAGAAGGCTACACCTTC
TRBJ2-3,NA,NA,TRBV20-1,CSASHQSGNIRTDTQYF,TGCAGTGCTAGTCACCAATCCGGGAACATTCGCACAGATACGCAGTATTTT
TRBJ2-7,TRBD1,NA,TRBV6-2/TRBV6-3,CASRQTGGYEQYF,TGTGCCAGCAGGCAGACAGGGGGCTACGAGCAGTACTTC
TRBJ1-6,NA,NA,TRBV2,CASSEAQLKGSPLHF,TGTGCCAGCAGTGAAGCGCAATTAAAGGGCTCACCCCTCCACTTT
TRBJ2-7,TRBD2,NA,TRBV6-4,CASSPLAGPSYEQYF,TGTGCCAGCAGTCCCTTAGCGGGTCCTTCCTACGAGCAGTACTTC
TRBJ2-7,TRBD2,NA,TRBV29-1,CSVAGSRGGNYEQYF,TGCAGCGTTGCCGGGTCGCGGGGGGGGAACTACGAGCAGTACTTC
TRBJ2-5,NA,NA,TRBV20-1,CSARPVQANPQETQYF,TGCAGTGCTAGACCGGTACAGGCCAACCCCCAAGAGACCCAGTACTTC
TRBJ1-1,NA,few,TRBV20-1,CSARVLGKEAFF,TGCAGTGCTAGAGTTTTGGGTAAAGAAGCTTTCTTT
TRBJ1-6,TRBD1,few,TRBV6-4,CASREGDRNSPLHF,TGTGCCAGCAGAGAAGGGGACAGGAATTCACCCCTCCACTTT
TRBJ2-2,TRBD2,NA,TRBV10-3,CAIKGLAGDTGELFF,TGTGCCATCAAGGGGCTAGCGGGAGACACCGGGGAGCTGTTTTTT
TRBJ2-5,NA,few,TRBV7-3,CASSLDFQETQYF,TGTGCCAGCAGCTTAGACTTCCAAGAGACCCAGTACTTC
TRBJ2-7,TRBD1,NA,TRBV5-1,CASSLRTGMGEQYF,TGCGCCAGCAGCCTGAGGACAGGGATGGGGGAGCAGTACTTC